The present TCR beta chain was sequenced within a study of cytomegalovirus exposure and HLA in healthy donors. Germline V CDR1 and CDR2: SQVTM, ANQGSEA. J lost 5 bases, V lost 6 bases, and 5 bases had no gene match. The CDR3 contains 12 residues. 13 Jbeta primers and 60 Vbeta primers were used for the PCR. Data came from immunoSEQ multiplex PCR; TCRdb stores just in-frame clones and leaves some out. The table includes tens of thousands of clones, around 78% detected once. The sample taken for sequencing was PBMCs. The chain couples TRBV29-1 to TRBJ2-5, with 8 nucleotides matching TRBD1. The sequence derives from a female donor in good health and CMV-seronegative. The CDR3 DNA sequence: TGCAGCGTCGTACACAGGGGGGAGACCCAGTACTTC. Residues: CSVVHRGETQYF.